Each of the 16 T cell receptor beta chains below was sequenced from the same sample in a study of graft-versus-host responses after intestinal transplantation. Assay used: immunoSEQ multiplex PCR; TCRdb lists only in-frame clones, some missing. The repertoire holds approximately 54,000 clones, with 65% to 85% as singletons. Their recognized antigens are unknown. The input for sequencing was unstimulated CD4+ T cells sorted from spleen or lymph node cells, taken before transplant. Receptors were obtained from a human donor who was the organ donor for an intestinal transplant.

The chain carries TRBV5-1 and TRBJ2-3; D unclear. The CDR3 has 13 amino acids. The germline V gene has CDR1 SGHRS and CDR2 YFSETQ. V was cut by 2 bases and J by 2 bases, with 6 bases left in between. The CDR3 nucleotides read TGCGCCAGCAGCTTAGGAGACACAGATACGCAGTATTTT. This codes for CASSLGDTDTQYF.

The CDR3 sequence is CASSYGTYGYTF. CDR3 DNA: TGTGCCAGCAGTTACGGGACATATGGCTACACCTTC. The chain is built from TRBV6-5 and TRBJ1-2; TRBD1 is a possible D gene (6 bases). V lost 2 bases, J lost 5 bases, and 6 bases lay in between. This CDR3 has 12 amino acids. Germline V CDR1 and CDR2: MNHEY, SVGAGI.

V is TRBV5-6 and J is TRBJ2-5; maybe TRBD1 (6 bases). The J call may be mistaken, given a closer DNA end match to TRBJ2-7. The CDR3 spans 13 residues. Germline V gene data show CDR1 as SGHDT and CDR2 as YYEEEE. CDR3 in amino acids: CASSLDTGYEQYF. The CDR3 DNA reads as TGTGCCAGCAGCTTGGACACAGGGTACGAGCAGTACTTC.

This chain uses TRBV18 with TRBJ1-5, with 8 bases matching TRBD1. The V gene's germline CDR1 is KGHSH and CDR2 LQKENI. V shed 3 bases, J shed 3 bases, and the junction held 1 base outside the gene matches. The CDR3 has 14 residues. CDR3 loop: CASSPTGDNQPQHF. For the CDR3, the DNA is TGTGCCAGCTCACCGACAGGGGACAATCAGCCCCAGCATTTT. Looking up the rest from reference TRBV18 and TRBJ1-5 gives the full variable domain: NAGVMQNPRHLVRRRGQEARLRCSPMKGHSHVYWYRQLPEEGLKFMVYLQKENIIDESGMPKERFSAEFPKEGPSILRIQQVVRGDSAAYFCASSPTGDNQPQHFGDGTRLSIL.

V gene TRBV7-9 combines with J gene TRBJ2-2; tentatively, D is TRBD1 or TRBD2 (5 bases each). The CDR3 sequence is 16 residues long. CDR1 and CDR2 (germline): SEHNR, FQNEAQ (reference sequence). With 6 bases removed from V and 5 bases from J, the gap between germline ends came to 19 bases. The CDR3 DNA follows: TGTGCCAGCAGTCCTCCGGGGCCTAAGTGGACCGGGGAGCTGTTTTTT. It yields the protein CASSPPGPKWTGELFF.

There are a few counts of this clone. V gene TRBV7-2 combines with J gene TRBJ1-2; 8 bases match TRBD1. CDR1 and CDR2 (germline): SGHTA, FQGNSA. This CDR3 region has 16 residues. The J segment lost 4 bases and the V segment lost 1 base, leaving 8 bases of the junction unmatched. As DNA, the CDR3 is TGTGCCAGCAGCTTAGGGGGTACAGGGGGAGGCTATGGCTACACCTTC. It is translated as CASSLGGTGGGYGYTF. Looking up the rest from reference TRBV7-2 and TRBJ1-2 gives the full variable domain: GAGVSQSPSNKVTEKGKDVELRCDPISGHTALYWYRQSLGQGLEFLIYFQGNSAPDKSGLPSDRFSAERTGGSVSTLTIQRTQQEDSAVYLCASSLGGTGGGYGYTFGSGTRLTVV.

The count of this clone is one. The CDR3 reads CSLGTASDTQYF. For the CDR3, the DNA is TGTTCTCTCGGGACAGCCTCGGATACGCAGTATTTT. V and J are TRBV30 and TRBJ2-3, with TRBD1 matching over 7 bases. From germline, CDR1 is GTSNPN and CDR2 SVGIG (reference sequence). This CDR3 region has 12 residues.

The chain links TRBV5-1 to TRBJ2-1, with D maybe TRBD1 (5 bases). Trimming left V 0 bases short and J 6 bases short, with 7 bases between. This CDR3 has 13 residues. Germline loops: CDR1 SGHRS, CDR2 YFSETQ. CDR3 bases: TGCGCCAGCAGCTTGGGGACATTCAATGAGCAGTTCTTC. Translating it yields CASSLGTFNEQFF.

CDR3 nucleotides: TGCGCCAGCAGCTTGTTAGCGGGAGAAACCGGGGAGCTGTTTTTT. Translating it yields CASSLLAGETGELFF. The genes are TRBV5-1 and TRBJ2-2; TRBD2 matches 9 bases. Trimming at V came to 1 base and at J to 5 bases, leaving 3 bases not matched to a gene. The CDR3 is made up of 15 amino acids. Germline CDR1 SGHRS, CDR2 YFSETQ.

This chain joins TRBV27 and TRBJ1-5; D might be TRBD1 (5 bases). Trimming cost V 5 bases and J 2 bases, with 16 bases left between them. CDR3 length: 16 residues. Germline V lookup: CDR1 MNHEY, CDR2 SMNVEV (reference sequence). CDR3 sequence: CASSPQTGVRNQPQHF. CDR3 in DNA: TGTGCCAGCAGTCCTCAAACGGGGGTTCGCAATCAGCCCCAGCATTTT.

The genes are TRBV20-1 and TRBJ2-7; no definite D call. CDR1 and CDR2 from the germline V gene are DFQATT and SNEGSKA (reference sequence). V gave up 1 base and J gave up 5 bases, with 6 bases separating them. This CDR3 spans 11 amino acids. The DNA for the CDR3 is TGCAGTGCTAGAGGACGGGACGAGCAGTACTTC. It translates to CSARGRDEQYF.

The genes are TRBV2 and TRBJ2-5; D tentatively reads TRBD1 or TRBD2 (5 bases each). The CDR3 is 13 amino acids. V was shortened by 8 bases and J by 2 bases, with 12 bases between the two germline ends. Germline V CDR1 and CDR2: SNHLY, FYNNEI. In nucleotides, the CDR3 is TGTGCCAGCGTCCGGGACCGACAAGAGACCCAGTACTTC. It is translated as CASVRDRQETQYF.

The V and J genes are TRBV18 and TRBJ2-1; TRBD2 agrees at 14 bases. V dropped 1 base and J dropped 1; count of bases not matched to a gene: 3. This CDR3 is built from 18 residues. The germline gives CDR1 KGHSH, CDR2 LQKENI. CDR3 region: CASSPRGLAGGSYNEQFF. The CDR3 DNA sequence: TGTGCCAGCTCACCACGCGGACTAGCGGGAGGATCCTACAATGAGCAGTTCTTC.

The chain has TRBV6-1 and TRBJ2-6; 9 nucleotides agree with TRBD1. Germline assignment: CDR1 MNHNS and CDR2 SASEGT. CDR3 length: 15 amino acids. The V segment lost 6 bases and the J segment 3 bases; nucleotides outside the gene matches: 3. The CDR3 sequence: CASRQGASGANVLTF. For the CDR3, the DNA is TGTGCCAGCAGACAGGGGGCGAGTGGGGCCAACGTCCTGACTTTC.

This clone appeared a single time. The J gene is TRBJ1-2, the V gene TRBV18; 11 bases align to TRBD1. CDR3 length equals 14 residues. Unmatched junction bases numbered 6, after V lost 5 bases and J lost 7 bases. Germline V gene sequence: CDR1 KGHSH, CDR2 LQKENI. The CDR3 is CASSSGQGARGYTF. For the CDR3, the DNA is TGTGCCAGCTCATCCGGACAGGGGGCCCGTGGCTACACCTTC.

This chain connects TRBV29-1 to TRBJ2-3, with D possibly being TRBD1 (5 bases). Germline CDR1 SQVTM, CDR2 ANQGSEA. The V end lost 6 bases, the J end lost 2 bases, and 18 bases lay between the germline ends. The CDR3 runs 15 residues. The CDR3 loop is CSVAVTGTYTDTQYF. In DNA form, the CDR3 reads TGCAGCGTCGCAGTAACAGGAACATACACAGATACGCAGTATTTT.